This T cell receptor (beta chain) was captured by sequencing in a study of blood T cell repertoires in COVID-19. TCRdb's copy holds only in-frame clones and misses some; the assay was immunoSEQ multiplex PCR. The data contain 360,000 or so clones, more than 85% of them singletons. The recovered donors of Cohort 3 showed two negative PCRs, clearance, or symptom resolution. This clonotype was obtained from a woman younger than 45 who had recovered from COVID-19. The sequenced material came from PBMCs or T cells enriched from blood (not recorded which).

As DNA, the CDR3 is TGCGCCAGCAGCCCCCGACAGGCCTCGAACACCGGGGAGCTGTTTTTT. It encodes CASSPRQASNTGELFF. The V and J genes are TRBV5-1 and TRBJ2-2; a possible D gene is TRBD1 (6 bases). The CDR3 spans 16 residues. Germline V CDR1 and CDR2: SGHRS, YFSETQ. Trimming left V 4 bases short and J 0 bases short, with 13 bases between.